This TCR beta chain was identified during a study of T cells in Graves' hyperthyroidism and ophthalmopathy. TCR beta CDR3 regions were amplified from RNA. HTBI primers were used for first-round RT-PCR of the TCR CDR3. TCRdb redid the calling of the multiplex PCR reads with MiXCR, one entry per CDR3 protein. The sample holds 350,000 to 400,000 distinct CDR3 sequences, less than 20% seen once. Many counts were recorded for this clonotype. From germline, CDR1 is SGHTA and CDR2 FQGTGA. V was pared by 2 bases and J by 0 bases, with 4 bases of the junction left unmatched. The CDR3 spans 15 residues. Sequenced material: blood. The TCR originated in a young man with Graves' ophthalmopathy. The chain employs TRBV7-3 and TRBJ2-7; 7 positions match TRBD2. The CDR3 is CASSLGEGSSYEQYF. CDR3 bases: TGTGCCAGCAGCTTAGGGGAGGGAAGCTCCTACGAGCAGTACTTC.